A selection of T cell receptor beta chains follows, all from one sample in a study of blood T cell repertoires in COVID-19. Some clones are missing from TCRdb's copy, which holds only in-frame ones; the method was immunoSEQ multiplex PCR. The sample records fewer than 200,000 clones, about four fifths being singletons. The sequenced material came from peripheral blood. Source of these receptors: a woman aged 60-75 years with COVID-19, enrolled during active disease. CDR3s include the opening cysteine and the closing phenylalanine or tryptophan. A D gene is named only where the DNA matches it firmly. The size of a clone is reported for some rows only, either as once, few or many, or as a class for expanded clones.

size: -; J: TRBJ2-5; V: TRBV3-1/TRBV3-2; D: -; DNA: TGTGCCAGCAGCGGGGGGGCCCCCCAAGAGACCCAGTACTTC; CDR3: CASSGGAPQETQYF
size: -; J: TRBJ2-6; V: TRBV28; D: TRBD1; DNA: TGTGCCAGCAGCTTTGTCCGGGACAGCTCTGGGGCCAACGTCCTGACTTTC; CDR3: CASSFVRDSSGANVLTF
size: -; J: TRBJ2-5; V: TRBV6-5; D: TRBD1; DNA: TGTGCCAGCAGACTCACAGGGGTTGGAGGAGAGACCCAGTACTTC; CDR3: CASRLTGVGGETQYF
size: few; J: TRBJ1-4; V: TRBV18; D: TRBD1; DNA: TGTGCCAGCTCACCAAGTCAGGGGGCTGCGACTAATGAAAAACTGTTTTTT; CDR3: CASSPSQGAATNEKLFF
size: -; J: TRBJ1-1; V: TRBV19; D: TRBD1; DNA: TGTGCCAGTAGTATAATGGGCGACAGGGCCGACACTGAAGCTTTCTTT; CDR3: CASSIMGDRADTEAFF
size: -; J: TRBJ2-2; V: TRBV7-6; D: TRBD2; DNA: TGTGCCAGCAGCTTAGCTAGCGGGGCTGACACCGGGGAGCTGTTTTTT; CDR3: CASSLASGADTGELFF
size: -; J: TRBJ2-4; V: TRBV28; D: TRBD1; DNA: TGTGCCAGCAGCCTACCCAGGGGGTCGGCCAAAAACATTCAGTACTTC; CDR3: CASSLPRGSAKNIQYF
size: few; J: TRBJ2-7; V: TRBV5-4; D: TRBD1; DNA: TGTGCCAGCAGCCGAGACAGGGCCTCCTACGAGCAGTACTTC; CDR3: CASSRDRASYEQYF
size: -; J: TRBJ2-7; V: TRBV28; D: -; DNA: TGTGCCAGCCGAACCCTGGGCTTGACGAGCTCCTACGAGCAGTACTTC; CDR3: CASRTLGLTSSYEQYF
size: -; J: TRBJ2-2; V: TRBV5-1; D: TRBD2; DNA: TGCGCCAGCCTAGCGGGAGCGGTCACCGGGGAGCTGTTTTTT; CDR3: CASLAGAVTGELFF
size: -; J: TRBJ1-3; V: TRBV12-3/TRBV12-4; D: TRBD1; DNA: TGTGCCAGCAGGTGGACAGGGCGAAACACCATATATTTT; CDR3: CASRWTGRNTIYF
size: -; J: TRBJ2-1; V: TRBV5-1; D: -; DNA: TGCGCCAGCAGCTCGCGGGACGTAGACAATGAGCAGTTCTTC; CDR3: CASSSRDVDNEQFF
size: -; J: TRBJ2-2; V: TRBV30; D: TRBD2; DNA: TGTGCCTGGAGGGTCGGCATACGCGCGGGGGTTGTTCGTCTCACCGGGGAGCTGTTTTTT; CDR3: CAWRVGIRAGVVRLTGELFF
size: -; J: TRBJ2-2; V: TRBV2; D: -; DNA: TGTGCCAGCAGGATAGATACTAGCACTAACACCGGGGAGCTGTTTTTT; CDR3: CASRIDTSTNTGELFF
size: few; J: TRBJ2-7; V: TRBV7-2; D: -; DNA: TGTGCCAGCAGCTTAGCAGGACAATACGAGCAGTACTTC; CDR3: CASSLAGQYEQYF
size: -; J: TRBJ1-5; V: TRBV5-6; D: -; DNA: TGTGCCAGCAGTCGCAGGGTTGGTAGCAATCAGCCCCAGCATTTT; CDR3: CASSRRVGSNQPQHF
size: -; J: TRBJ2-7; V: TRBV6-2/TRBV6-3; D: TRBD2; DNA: TGTGCCAGCAGTTACCGAAATAGCGGGAGGGGCAGCTCCTACGAGCAGTACTTC; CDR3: CASSYRNSGRGSSYEQYF
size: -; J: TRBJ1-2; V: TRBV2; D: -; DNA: TGTGCCACCAGCGGGGAACCTAACTATGGCTACACCTTC; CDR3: CATSGEPNYGYTF
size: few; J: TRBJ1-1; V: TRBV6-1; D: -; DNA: TGTGCCAGCAGTGACGGGACTACTAACACTGAAGCTTTCTTT; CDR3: CASSDGTTNTEAFF
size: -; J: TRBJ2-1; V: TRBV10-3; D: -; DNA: TGTGCCATCAGTGACGGACAGACAAATGAGCAGTTCTTC; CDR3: CAISDGQTNEQFF
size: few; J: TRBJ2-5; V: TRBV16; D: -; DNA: TGTGCCAGCAGCCAACGGGGGGAGACCCAGTACTTC; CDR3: CASSQRGETQYF
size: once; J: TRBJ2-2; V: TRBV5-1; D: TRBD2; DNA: TGCGCCAGCAGCTTTAGCGGGGGGAACACCGGGGAGCTGTTTTTT; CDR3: CASSFSGGNTGELFF
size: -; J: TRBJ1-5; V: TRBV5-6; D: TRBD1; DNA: TGTGCCAGCAGCCGAAACCGGGACAGGGGAGCTCAGCCCCAGCATTTT; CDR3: CASSRNRDRGAQPQHF
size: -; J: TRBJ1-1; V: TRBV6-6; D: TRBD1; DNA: TGTGCCAGCAGCGCCGGGACAGCCCGAATTGAAGCTTTCTTT; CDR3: CASSAGTARIEAFF
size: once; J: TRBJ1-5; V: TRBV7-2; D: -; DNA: TGTGCCAGCAGCTTAGCAGGGGTTGATCAGCCCCAGCATTTT; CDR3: CASSLAGVDQPQHF
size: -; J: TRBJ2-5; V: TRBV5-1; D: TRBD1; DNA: TGCGCCAGCAGCTTGGGAGACAGGGACCAAGAGACCCAGTACTTC; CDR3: CASSLGDRDQETQYF
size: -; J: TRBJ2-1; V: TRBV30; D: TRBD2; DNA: TGTGCCTGGAGTTCTACTCGGACTAGCGGGAGTCTTAGGGAGCAGTTCTTC; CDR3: CAWSSTRTSGSLREQFF
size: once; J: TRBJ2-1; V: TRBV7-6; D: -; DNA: TGTGCCAGCAGCCGCTTGCTTCTTACCGACGGGGAGGAGCAGTTCTTC; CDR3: CASSRLLLTDGEEQFF
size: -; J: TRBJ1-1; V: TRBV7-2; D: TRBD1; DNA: TGTGCCAGCAGCTTTCACGGACAGGGGGGAACTGAAGCTTTCTTT; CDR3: CASSFHGQGGTEAFF
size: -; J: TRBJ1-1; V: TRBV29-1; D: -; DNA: TGCAGCGACAGGGTTGGGAACACTGAAGCTTTCTTT; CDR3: CSDRVGNTEAFF
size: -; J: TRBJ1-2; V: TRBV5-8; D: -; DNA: TGTGCCAGCGTAGTTACTAAGGGGACTCTCTATGGCTACACCTTC; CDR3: CASVVTKGTLYGYTF
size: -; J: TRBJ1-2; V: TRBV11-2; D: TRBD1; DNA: TGTGCCAGCAGCTTATCAGGGGGGCTTACCTATGGCTACACCTTC; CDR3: CASSLSGGLTYGYTF
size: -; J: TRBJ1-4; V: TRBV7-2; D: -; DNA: TGTGCCAGCAGCACCCTCCGGGCAACTAATGAAAAACTGTTTTTT; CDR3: CASSTLRATNEKLFF
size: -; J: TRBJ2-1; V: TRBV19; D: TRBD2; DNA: TGTGCCAGTAGTCCACCACTAGCGCGAGTAAACAATGAGCAGTTCTTC; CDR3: CASSPPLARVNNEQFF
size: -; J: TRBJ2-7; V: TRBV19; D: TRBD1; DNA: TGTGCCAGTAGTATTGAGGCAGGGGGCGGTTACGAGCAGTACTTC; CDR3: CASSIEAGGGYEQYF
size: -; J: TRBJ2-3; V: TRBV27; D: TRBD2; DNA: TGTGCCAGCAGTTTATGGCCCGGGAGCGGGGGGGTGTCAGATACGCAGTATTTT; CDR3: CASSLWPGSGGVSDTQYF
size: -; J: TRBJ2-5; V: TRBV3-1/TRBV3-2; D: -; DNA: TGTGCCAGCAGCCAAGTAGCGGCACCACAAGAGACCCAGTACTTC; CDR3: CASSQVAAPQETQYF
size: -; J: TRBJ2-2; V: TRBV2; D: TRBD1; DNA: TGTGCCAGCAGGACAGGGACGCGTACCGGGGAGCTGTTTTTT; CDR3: CASRTGTRTGELFF
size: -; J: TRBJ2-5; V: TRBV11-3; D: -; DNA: TGTGCCAGCAGCTTGGGAGACCAAGAGACCCAGTACTTC; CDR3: CASSLGDQETQYF
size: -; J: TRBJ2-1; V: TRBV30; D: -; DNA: TGTGCCTATAGGCAGGGGTCCTACAATGAGCAGTTCTTC; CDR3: CAYRQGSYNEQFF
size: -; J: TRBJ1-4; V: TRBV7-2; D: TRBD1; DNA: TGTGCCAGCAGCTTAGATTCAGGGGGACTCAATAATGAAAAACTGTTTTTT; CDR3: CASSLDSGGLNNEKLFF
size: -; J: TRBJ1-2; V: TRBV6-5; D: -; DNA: TGTGCCAGCAGTTCCATGGGAGGGGTAGGCGGTGGCTACACCTTC; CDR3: CASSSMGGVGGGYTF
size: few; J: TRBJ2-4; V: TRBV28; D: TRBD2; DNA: TGTGCCAGCAAGAGGACTAGCGGGAGGGGCAAAAACATTCAGTACTTC; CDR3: CASKRTSGRGKNIQYF
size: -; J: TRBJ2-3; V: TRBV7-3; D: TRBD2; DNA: TGTGCCAGCAGCTTAACTGGGAGCGGGGCAACAGATACGCAGTATTTT; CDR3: CASSLTGSGATDTQYF
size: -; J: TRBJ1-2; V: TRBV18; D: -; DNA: TGTGCCAGCTCACCACCGGAATGGCCAGGGATAGGTGGCTACACCTTC; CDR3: CASSPPEWPGIGGYTF
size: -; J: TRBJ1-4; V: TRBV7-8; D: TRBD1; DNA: TGTGCCAGCAGCTTAGTGGGACAGTCTAATGAAAAACTGTTTTTT; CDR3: CASSLVGQSNEKLFF
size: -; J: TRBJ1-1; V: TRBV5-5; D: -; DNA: TGTGCCAGCAGCCCTTGGAGAGGGTGGGGTACTGAAGCTTTCTTT; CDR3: CASSPWRGWGTEAFF
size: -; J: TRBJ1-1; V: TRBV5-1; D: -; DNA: TGCGCCAGCGCGCGCGACAGGCAGAACACTGAAGCTTTCTTT; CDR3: CASARDRQNTEAFF
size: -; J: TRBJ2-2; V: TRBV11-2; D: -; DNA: TGTGCCAGCAGCTTAGTGCGGGTGGGCGGGGAGCTGTTTTTT; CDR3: CASSLVRVGGELFF
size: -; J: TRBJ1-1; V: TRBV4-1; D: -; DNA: TGCGCCAGCAGCCAACCTAGACAGTCCACTGAAGCTTTCTTT; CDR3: CASSQPRQSTEAFF
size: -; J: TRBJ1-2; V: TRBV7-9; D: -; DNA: TGTGCCAGCAGCTTAGGCGTCCTTAACTATGGCTACACCTTC; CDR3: CASSLGVLNYGYTF
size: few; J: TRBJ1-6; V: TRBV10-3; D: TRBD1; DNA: TGTGCCATCAGTGGGGACCGACAGGGCGATTCACCCCTCCACTTT; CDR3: CAISGDRQGDSPLHF
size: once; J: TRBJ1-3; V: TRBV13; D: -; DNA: TGTGCCAGCAGCCAAACCCCGCAGGGCTGGGGCACCATATATTTT; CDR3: CASSQTPQGWGTIYF
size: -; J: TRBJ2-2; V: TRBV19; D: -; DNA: TGTGCCAGTAGTGTCCAGTCCATCGGGGAGCTGTTTTTT; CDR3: CASSVQSIGELFF
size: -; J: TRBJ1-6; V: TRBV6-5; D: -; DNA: TGTGCCAGCAGTTACTCAGGGGGTATTAATTCACCCCTCCACTTT; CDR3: CASSYSGGINSPLHF